The rows below give T cell receptor beta chains drawn from one sample of a study of blood T cell repertoires in COVID-19. Measured with immunoSEQ multiplex PCR; TCRdb has only the in-frame clones, and not every one. The data show 200,000 to 300,000 clones, with more than 80% seen just once and 6.5% to 8.5% held by the top ten. The specimen was peripheral blood. These receptors all stem from a woman of 80 years or more with COVID-19, enrolled during active disease. Each CDR3 is given with its conserved first and last residue. D genes are given only for firm matches. Size values are once, few and many counts, or a class for expanded clones, and some rows have none.

j_gene | d_gene | abundance | v_gene | CDR3nt | CDR3aa
TRBJ1-2 | TRBD1 | NA | TRBV9 | TGTGCCAGCAACAATAGAGGGGACGGGACAGCCTATGGCTACACCTTC | CASNNRGDGTAYGYTF
TRBJ1-2 | TRBD1 | NA | TRBV5-1 | TGCGCCAGCAGCCGCAGGACAGGGGATGGCTACACCTTC | CASSRRTGDGYTF
TRBJ1-2 | TRBD1 | NA | TRBV30 | TGTGCCTGGACCTCCGGACAGGGGCGAAACTATGGCTACACCTTC | CAWTSGQGRNYGYTF
TRBJ2-4 | NA | NA | TRBV2 | TGTGCCAGCTCTGCGTTCCTAGCCAAAAACATTCAGTACTTC | CASSAFLAKNIQYF
TRBJ2-2 | NA | NA | TRBV6-2/TRBV6-3 | TGTGCCAGCAGTTCCGTTGAGAGCACCGGGGAGCTGTTTTTT | CASSSVESTGELFF
TRBJ2-5 | TRBD2 | NA | TRBV20-1 | TGCAGTGCTAGTGGCCTTTTAGCGGGAGTTCAGACCCAGTACTTC | CSASGLLAGVQTQYF
TRBJ1-1 | TRBD1 | once | TRBV29-1 | TGCAGCGCGGGACAGGACACTGAAGCTTTCTTT | CSAGQDTEAFF
TRBJ2-1 | NA | NA | TRBV20-1 | TGCAGTGCCAGCCCGGGTTATGAGCAGTTCTTC | CSASPGYEQFF
TRBJ1-3 | TRBD1 | NA | TRBV11-2 | TGTGCCAGCAGCCGGGGACAGGGGAACACCATATATTTT | CASSRGQGNTIYF
TRBJ1-6 | TRBD1 | NA | TRBV18 | TGTGCCAGCTCGCCGGGACAGCATAATTCACCCCTCCACTTT | CASSPGQHNSPLHF
TRBJ2-1 | TRBD2 | once | TRBV10-2 | TGCGCCAGCACCGACCCTAGCGGGAGAGTTAGCAATGAGCAGTTCTTC | CASTDPSGRVSNEQFF
TRBJ1-4 | NA | once | TRBV11-2 | TGTGCCAGCAGCTTTCACCCGGGAAATGAAAAACTGTTTTTT | CASSFHPGNEKLFF
TRBJ1-1 | NA | few | TRBV7-9 | TGTGCCAGCAGCTTACAGGGCCACACTGAAGCTTTCTTT | CASSLQGHTEAFF
TRBJ2-3 | NA | NA | TRBV5-1 | TGCGCCAGCGGACTACAGGGGTTCACAGATACGCAGTATTTT | CASGLQGFTDTQYF
TRBJ2-3 | NA | NA | TRBV28 | TGTGCCAGCAGTTCTTTCACAGGGCCCTCCACAGATACGCAGTATTTT | CASSSFTGPSTDTQYF
TRBJ2-7 | TRBD1 | once | TRBV12-3/TRBV12-4 | TGTGCCAGCAGCTCGGGACAGGGCTACGAGCAGTACTTC | CASSSGQGYEQYF
TRBJ2-3 | TRBD1 | NA | TRBV3-1/TRBV3-2 | TGTGCCAGCAGAGGACAGGGGCGCACAGATACGCAGTATTTT | CASRGQGRTDTQYF
TRBJ1-1 | TRBD1 | NA | TRBV7-9 | TGTGCCAGCAGCTTAGGCCAGGGGGCCAACACTGAAGCTTTCTTT | CASSLGQGANTEAFF
TRBJ1-1 | NA | NA | TRBV18 | TGTGCCAGCTCACCACCGGGGGGGGAGACTGAAGCTTTCTTT | CASSPPGGETEAFF
TRBJ1-2 | TRBD1 | NA | TRBV30 | TGTGCCTGGAGTCCGGGGACAGCTGGCCTCTATGGCTACACCTTC | CAWSPGTAGLYGYTF
TRBJ1-1 | TRBD1 | NA | TRBV30 | TGTGCCTATATCGGGACAGGTGAAGCTTTCTTT | CAYIGTGEAFF
TRBJ1-2 | NA | NA | TRBV9 | TGTGCCAGCAGCGTAGCGACAGCCAACTATGGCTACACCTTC | CASSVATANYGYTF
TRBJ2-1 | NA | NA | TRBV7-2 | TGTGCCAGCAGCTTACGGTCCCTCAATGAGCAGTTCTTC | CASSLRSLNEQFF
TRBJ2-1 | TRBD1 | NA | TRBV6-5 | TGTGCCAGCAGTTCCGCTGGACAGGGAGGCAATGAGCAGTTCTTC | CASSSAGQGGNEQFF
TRBJ2-4 | NA | NA | TRBV20-1 | TGCAGTGCCGACTATAAGAACATTCAGTACTTC | CSADYKNIQYF
TRBJ2-4 | NA | NA | TRBV6-2/TRBV6-3 | TGTGCCAGCAGTTACGGAGGCGTAGCCAAAAACATTCAGTACTTC | CASSYGGVAKNIQYF
TRBJ1-2 | TRBD1 | NA | TRBV5-4 | TGTGCCAGCAGCCCCGAGAGGGGGCAGGGTGGCTACACCTTC | CASSPERGQGGYTF
TRBJ1-2 | NA | NA | TRBV6-4 | TGTGCCAGCAGTTGGGAGCCAGACTATGGCTACACCTTC | CASSWEPDYGYTF
TRBJ1-2 | NA | NA | TRBV27 | TGTGCCAGCAGTTACCCGGACAATGCTGAGTTGGGCTACACCTTC | CASSYPDNAELGYTF
TRBJ1-5 | NA | NA | TRBV6-6 | TGTGCCAGCAGACAGGATGTGAGCAATCAGCCCCAGCATTTT | CASRQDVSNQPQHF
TRBJ1-5 | NA | NA | TRBV6-6 | TGTGCCAGCAGTGGGGCCGGGAGGCGGCCCCAGCATTTT | CASSGAGRRPQHF
TRBJ2-1 | TRBD2 | once | TRBV6-2/TRBV6-3 | TGTGCCAGCAGTCGAGCCCTAGCGGGAGGGTACAATGAGCAGTTCTTC | CASSRALAGGYNEQFF
TRBJ2-1 | TRBD1 | NA | TRBV7-3 | TGTGCCAGCAGCCGGACAGGGACCTACAATGAGCAGTTCTTC | CASSRTGTYNEQFF
TRBJ1-1 | NA | once | TRBV7-3 | TGTGCCAGCAGCCCAGGGACATCGAACACTGAAGCTTTCTTT | CASSPGTSNTEAFF
TRBJ1-2 | NA | once | TRBV14 | TGTGCCAGCAGCCAACGACTGTATGGCTACACCTTC | CASSQRLYGYTF
TRBJ1-2 | NA | NA | TRBV18 | TGTGCCAGCTCATTCTCGACGGGGAACTATGGCTACACCTTC | CASSFSTGNYGYTF
TRBJ1-2 | NA | few | TRBV6-5 | TGTGCCAGCAGTTACTCGTGGAGAGAACTGAACTATGGCTACACCTTC | CASSYSWRELNYGYTF
TRBJ1-2 | TRBD1 | NA | TRBV5-1 | TGCGCCAGCAGCCCGGGCTCGACAGGGGGAATCTATGGCTACACCTTC | CASSPGSTGGIYGYTF
TRBJ1-1 | NA | NA | TRBV2 | TGTGCCAGCATTCGGGAGGGGTCGGGGACTGAAGCTTTCTTT | CASIREGSGTEAFF
TRBJ1-6 | TRBD1 | NA | TRBV6-5 | TGTGCCAGCAGTCAGGGGACAGGGGGCAATTCACCCCTCCACTTT | CASSQGTGGNSPLHF
TRBJ1-2 | NA | NA | TRBV4-2 | TGTGCCAGCAGCCAGAGGAACTATGGCTACACCTTC | CASSQRNYGYTF
TRBJ2-2 | NA | NA | TRBV2 | TGTGCCAGCAGGGAGGGGTTCACCGGGGAGCTGTTTTTT | CASREGFTGELFF
TRBJ1-1 | NA | once | TRBV3-1/TRBV3-2 | TGTGCCAGCAGCCAAGGGTCAGTTAACACTGAAGCTTTCTTT | CASSQGSVNTEAFF
TRBJ1-3 | NA | NA | TRBV28 | TGTGCCAGCGCCCCGGGGAGGGCGGCTGGAAACACCATATATTTT | CASAPGRAAGNTIYF
TRBJ2-7 | TRBD1 | NA | TRBV10-2 | TGCGCCAGCAGTGAACAGGGGGGAGAGCAGTACTTC | CASSEQGGEQYF
TRBJ2-5 | NA | NA | TRBV28 | TGTGCCAGCAGGAGGGACATAAATCAAGAGACCCAGTACTTC | CASRRDINQETQYF
TRBJ2-7 | TRBD2 | NA | TRBV3-1/TRBV3-2 | TGTGCCAGCAGCCAAGATTGGCGGGGGGCGGGATATGTCTACGAGCAGTACTTC | CASSQDWRGAGYVYEQYF
TRBJ1-2 | NA | NA | TRBV29-1 | TGCAGCGTTTCGAAGGACAGACAAGGCTACACCTTC | CSVSKDRQGYTF
TRBJ2-6 | NA | NA | TRBV7-3 | TGTGCCAGCAGCTTAACCGCAGGCGGGTCTGGGGCCAACGTCCTGACTTTC | CASSLTAGGSGANVLTF
TRBJ2-3 | NA | NA | TRBV21-1 | TGTGCCAGCGGGGACAGGTCACCTAGCACAGATACGCAGTATTTT | CASGDRSPSTDTQYF
TRBJ1-6 | TRBD1 | NA | TRBV28 | TGTGCCAGCAGCACAGCGGACAGGGTTGGGTCACCCCTCCACTTT | CASSTADRVGSPLHF
TRBJ1-3 | TRBD1 | NA | TRBV29-1 | TGCAGCGTTGAAAGGGGGCAGGGCATCGGTAACACCATATATTTT | CSVERGQGIGNTIYF
TRBJ2-1 | NA | NA | TRBV12-5 | TGTGCTAGTGGTTTTCTAGAAGGAGACAATGAGCAGTTCTTC | CASGFLEGDNEQFF